Sequencing of this TCR beta chain was carried out in a study of shared T cell receptors in the human thymus. Using immunoSEQ multiplex PCR, the repertoire was profiled, and TCRdb retains in-frame clones only, with some absent. The table lists around 340,000 clones, approximately 95% of them singletons. The length of the CDR3 is 18 residues. Looked up from germline, CDR1 is MGHRA and CDR2 is YSYEKL. V was clipped by 1 base and J by 3 bases, with 19 bases between them. The clonotype comes from a human donor. The sequencing sample was made of thymocytes. The chain couples TRBV4-1 to TRBJ2-1; unclear D gene. The DNA of the CDR3 is TGCGCCAGCAGCCAAGGTACAGTTGGCCCTCAATACTACAATGAGCAGTTCTTC. Residues: CASSQGTVGPQYYNEQFF.